This T cell receptor (beta chain) came from a study of cytomegalovirus exposure and HLA in healthy donors. TCRdb keeps only in-frame clones here, not all; method: immunoSEQ multiplex PCR. Of under 250,000 clones listed, approximately 87% are singletons. Findings and caveats of the study: There were a few CMV-associated chains whose specificity for CMV antigens was confirmed in vitro.

About this clone itself: Its specificity is not known.

The sample was PBMCs. The sequence was obtained from a woman younger than 30 in good health and CMV-seronegative.

The CDR3 region is CASSYNGGLRNEQFF. The CDR3 DNA follows: TGTGCCAGCAGTTACAACGGGGGTCTGAGGAATGAGCAGTTCTTC. The chain couples TRBV6-5 to TRBJ2-1, with D tentatively TRBD2 (6 bases). This CDR3 has 15 residues. The V gene lost 2 bases and the J gene lost 7 bases, with 15 bases spanning the gap. CDR1 MNHEY and CDR2 SVGAGI come from the germline V gene.